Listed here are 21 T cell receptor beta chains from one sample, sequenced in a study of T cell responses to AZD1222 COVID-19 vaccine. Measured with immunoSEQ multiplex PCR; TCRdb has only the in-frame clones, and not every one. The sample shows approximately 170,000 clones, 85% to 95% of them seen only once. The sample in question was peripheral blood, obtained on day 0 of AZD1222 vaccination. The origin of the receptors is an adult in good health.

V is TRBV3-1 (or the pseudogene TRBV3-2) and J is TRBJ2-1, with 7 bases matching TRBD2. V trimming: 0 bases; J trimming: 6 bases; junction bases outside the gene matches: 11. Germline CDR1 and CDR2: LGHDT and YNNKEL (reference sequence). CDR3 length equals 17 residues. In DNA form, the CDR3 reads TGTGCCAGCAGCCAAGATATCGGGAGCGCGGGGGTCAATGAGCAGTTCTTC. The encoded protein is CASSQDIGSAGVNEQFF.

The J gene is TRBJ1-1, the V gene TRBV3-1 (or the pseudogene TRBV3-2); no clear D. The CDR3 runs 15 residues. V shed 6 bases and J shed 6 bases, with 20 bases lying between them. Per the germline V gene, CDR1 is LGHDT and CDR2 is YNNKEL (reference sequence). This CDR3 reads CASRPQWPTSAEAFF. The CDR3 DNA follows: TGTGCCAGCAGGCCACAGTGGCCGACGAGCGCTGAAGCTTTCTTT.

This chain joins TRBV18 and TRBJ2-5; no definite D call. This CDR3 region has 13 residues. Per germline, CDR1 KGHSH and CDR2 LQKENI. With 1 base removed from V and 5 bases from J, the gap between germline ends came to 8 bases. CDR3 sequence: CASSPQGWETQYF. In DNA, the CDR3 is TGTGCCAGCTCACCACAGGGCTGGGAGACCCAGTACTTC.

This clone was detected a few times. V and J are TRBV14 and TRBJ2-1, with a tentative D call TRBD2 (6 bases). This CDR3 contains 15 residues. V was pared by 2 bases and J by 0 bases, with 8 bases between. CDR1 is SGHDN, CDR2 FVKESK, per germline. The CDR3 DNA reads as TGTGCCAGCAGCCAATTCGGGAGCTCCTACAATGAGCAGTTCTTC. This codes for CASSQFGSSYNEQFF.

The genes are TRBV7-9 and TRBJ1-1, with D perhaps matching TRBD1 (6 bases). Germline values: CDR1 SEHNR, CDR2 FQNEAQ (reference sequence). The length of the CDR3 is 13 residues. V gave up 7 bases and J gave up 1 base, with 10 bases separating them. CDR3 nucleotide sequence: TGTGCCAGCAAGTTGGGGGCGAACACTGAAGCTTTCTTT. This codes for CASKLGANTEAFF.

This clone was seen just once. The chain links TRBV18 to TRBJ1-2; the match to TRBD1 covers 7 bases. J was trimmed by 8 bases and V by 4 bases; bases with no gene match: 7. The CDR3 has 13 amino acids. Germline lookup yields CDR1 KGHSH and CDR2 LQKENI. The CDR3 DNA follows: TGTGCCAGCTCACTGCTCGACAGGGAAGGCTACACCTTC. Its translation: CASSLLDREGYTF. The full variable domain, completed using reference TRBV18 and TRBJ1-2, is NAGVMQNPRHLVRRRGQEARLRCSPMKGHSHVYWYRQLPEEGLKFMVYLQKENIIDESGMPKERFSAEFPKEGPSILRIQQVVRGDSAAYFCASSLLDREGYTFGSGTRLTVV.

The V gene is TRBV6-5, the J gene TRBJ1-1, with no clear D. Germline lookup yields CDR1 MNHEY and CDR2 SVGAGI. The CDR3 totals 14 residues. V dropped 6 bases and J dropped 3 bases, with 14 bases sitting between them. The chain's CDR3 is CASSPGGGYTEAFF. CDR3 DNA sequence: TGTGCCAGCAGCCCGGGAGGCGGGTACACTGAAGCTTTCTTT.

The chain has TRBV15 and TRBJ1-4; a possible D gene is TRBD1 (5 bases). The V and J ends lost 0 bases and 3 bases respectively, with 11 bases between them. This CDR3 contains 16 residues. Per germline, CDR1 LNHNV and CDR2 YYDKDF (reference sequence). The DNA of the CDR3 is TGTGCCACCAGCAGAGATAGCGGGGGAGCTAATGAAAAACTGTTTTTT. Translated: CATSRDSGGANEKLFF.

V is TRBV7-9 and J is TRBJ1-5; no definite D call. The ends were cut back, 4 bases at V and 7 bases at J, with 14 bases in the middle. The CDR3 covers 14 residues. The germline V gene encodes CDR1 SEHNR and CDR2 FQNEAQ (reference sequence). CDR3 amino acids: CASSSLGRNQPQHF. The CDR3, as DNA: TGTGCCAGCAGCTCACTAGGCAGGAACCAGCCCCAGCATTTT. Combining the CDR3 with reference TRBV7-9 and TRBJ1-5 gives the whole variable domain DTGVSQNPRHKITKRGQNVTFRCDPISEHNRLYWYRQTLGQGPEFLTYFQNEAQLEKSRLLSDRFSAERPKGSFSTLEIQRTEQGDSAMYLCASSSLGRNQPQHFGDGTRLSIL.

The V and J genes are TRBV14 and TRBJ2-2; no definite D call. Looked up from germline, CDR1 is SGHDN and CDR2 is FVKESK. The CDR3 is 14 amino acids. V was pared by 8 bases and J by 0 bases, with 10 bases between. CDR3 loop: CASAKNPNTGELFF. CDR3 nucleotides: TGTGCCAGCGCCAAGAACCCGAACACCGGGGAGCTGTTTTTT.

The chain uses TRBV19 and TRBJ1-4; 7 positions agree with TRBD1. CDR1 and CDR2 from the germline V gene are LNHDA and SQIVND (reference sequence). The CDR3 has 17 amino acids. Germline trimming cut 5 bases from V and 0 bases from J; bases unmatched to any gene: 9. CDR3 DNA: TGTGCCAGTAGTCGAACAGGGGCGTGGGCAACTAATGAAAAACTGTTTTTT. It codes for CASSRTGAWATNEKLFF.

The CDR3 DNA is TGTGCCAGCAGCTCTAGTGAAGCTTTCTTT. Protein product: CASSSSEAFF. The chain combines TRBV11-2 with TRBJ1-1, with unresolved D. V was cut by 4 bases and J by 7 bases, with 4 bases left in between. The CDR3 sequence is 10 residues long. Germline V gene lookup returns CDR1 SGHAT and CDR2 FQNNGV.

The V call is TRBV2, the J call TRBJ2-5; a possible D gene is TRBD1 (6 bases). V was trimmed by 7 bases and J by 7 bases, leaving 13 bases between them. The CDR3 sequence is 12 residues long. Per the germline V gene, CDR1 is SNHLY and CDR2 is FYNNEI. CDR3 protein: CASTIQGGTQYF. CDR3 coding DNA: TGTGCCAGCACCATTCAAGGGGGGACCCAGTACTTC.

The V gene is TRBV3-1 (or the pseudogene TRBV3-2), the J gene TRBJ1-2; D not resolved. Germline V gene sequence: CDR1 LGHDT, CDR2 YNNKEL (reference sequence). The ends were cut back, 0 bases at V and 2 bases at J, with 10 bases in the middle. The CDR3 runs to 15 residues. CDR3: CASSQDRRANYGYTF. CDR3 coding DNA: TGTGCCAGCAGCCAAGATCGGCGGGCGAACTATGGCTACACCTTC.

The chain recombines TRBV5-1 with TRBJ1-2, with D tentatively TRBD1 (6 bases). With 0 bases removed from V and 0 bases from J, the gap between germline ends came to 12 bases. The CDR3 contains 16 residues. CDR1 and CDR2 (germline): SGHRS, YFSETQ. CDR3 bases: TGCGCCAGCAGCTTGGTCGTGGGGGGGCCTAACTATGGCTACACCTTC. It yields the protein CASSLVVGGPNYGYTF.

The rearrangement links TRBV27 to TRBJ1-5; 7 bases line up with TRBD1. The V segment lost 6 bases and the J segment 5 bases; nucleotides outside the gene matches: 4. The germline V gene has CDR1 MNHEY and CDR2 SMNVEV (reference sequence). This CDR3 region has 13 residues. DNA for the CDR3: TGTGCCAGCAGAGGGACAGATGATCAGCCCCAGCATTTT. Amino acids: CASRGTDDQPQHF.

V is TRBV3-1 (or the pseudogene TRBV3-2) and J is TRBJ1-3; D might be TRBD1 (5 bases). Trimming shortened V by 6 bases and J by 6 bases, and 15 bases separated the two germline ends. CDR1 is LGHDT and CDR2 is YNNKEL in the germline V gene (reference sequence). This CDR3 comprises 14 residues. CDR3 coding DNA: TGTGCCAGCAGGCGAGGGGAATCCGTAAACACCATATATTTT. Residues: CASRRGESVNTIYF.

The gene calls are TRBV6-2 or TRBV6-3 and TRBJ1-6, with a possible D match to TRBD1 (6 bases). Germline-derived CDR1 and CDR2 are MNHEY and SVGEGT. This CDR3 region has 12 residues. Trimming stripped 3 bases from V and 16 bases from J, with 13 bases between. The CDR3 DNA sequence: TGTGCCAGCAGTTATGACCAGGGGAGGCTCCACTTT. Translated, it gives CASSYDQGRLHF.

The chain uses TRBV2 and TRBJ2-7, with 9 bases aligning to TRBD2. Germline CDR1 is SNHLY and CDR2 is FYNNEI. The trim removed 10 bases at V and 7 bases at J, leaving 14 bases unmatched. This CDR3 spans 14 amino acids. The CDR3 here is CATRVAGVLGEQYF. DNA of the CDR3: TGTGCCACCAGAGTAGCGGGGGTACTGGGAGAGCAGTACTTC.

The CDR3: CASLGGLRYNEQFF. The CDR3 DNA sequence: TGTGCCAGCTTGGGGGGGCTTCGATACAATGAGCAGTTCTTC. The V call is TRBV18, the J call TRBJ2-1; D might be TRBD2 (7 bases). Germline V gene lookup returns CDR1 KGHSH and CDR2 LQKENI. Trimming took 7 bases from V and 4 from J, leaving 14 bases between them. The CDR3 covers 14 residues.

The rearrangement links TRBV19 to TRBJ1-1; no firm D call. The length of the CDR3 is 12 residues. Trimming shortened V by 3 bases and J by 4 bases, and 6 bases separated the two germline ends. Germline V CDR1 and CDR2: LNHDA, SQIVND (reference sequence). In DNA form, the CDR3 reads TGTGCCAGTAGTATTTCTGTCACTGAAGCTTTCTTT. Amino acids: CASSISVTEAFF.